This T cell receptor beta chain was captured by sequencing in a study of shared clonotypes between healthy human individuals. The CDR3 consists of 14 residues. Germline V lookup: CDR1 SGHRS, CDR2 YFSETQ. The V and J ends lost 0 bases and 6 bases respectively, with 10 bases between them. Data came from immunoSEQ multiplex PCR; TCRdb stores just in-frame clones and leaves some out. The sample includes 1,400,000 or so clones, just under 99% of them seen just once. V is TRBV5-1 and J is TRBJ2-1, with a possible D match to TRBD2 (6 bases). Sequencing input: naive CD4+ T cells sorted from blood. The sample's subset: CD45RA+ positively selected. The receptor's source is a man in his thirties or forties in good health. The DNA for the CDR3 is TGCGCCAGCAGCTTGGTAGGAGGGTCCAATGAGCAGTTCTTC. It codes for CASSLVGGSNEQFF.